One sample yielded the 3 T cell receptor beta chains listed below, sequenced in a study of cytomegalovirus exposure and HLA in healthy donors. With 60 Vbeta and 13 Jbeta primers, the PCR was carried out. Here immunoSEQ multiplex PCR was the method, and the copy in TCRdb shows in-frame clones only, minus some. The top ten hold roughly 4% of the sample, which has 120,000 to 150,000 clones, about 80% seen once. Specimen: PBMCs. The receptors shown here come from a man aged 40-49 years in good health and CMV-seropositive.

This chain connects TRBV4-1 to TRBJ1-5; 9 nucleotides line up with TRBD1. V lost 3 bases and J lost 6; bases outside the gene matches: 3. Germline V CDR1 and CDR2: MGHRA, YSYEKL. This CDR3 is 14 amino acids long. The CDR3 sequence is CASSQGTGIQPQHF. The CDR3 DNA follows: TGCGCCAGCAGCCAGGGGACAGGGATTCAGCCCCAGCATTTT.

CDR3 DNA: TGTGCCAGCAGTCGACTAGCGGTGAACACCGGGGAGCTGTTTTTT. Its protein product is CASSRLAVNTGELFF. The chain has TRBV7-8 and TRBJ2-2, with 9 bases matching TRBD2. The V gene end was trimmed by 6 bases and the J gene end by 1 base; junction bases not matched to a gene: 3. This CDR3 region has 15 residues. CDR1 and CDR2 from the germline V gene are SGHVS and FQNEAQ.

The chain combines TRBV5-8 with TRBJ2-1; D is perhaps TRBD1 (5 bases). With 0 bases removed from V and 0 bases from J, the gap between germline ends came to 13 bases. The germline gives CDR1 SGHTS, CDR2 YDEGEE. There are 17 residues in the CDR3. CDR3 DNA sequence: TGTGCCAGCAGCTTGGTGACAGCTATGAGCTCCTACAATGAGCAGTTCTTC. This codes for CASSLVTAMSSYNEQFF.